One T cell receptor (beta chain) is described in this entry. The same CDR3 arises from other DNA sequences in this sample as well. Trimming took 1 base from V and 1 from J, leaving 4 bases between them. The CDR3 extends over 13 amino acids. CDR1 and CDR2 from the germline V gene are SGHAT and FQNNGV. The data belong to a study of blood T cell repertoires in COVID-19. Study context: Samples of COVID-19 (acute and convalescent) were obtained from the United States, Italy and Spain. The cDNA or gDNA used as material had been derived from T cells, B-cell-depleted T cells, or PBMCs.

Those enrolled, adults aged 18 to 89 years, came from under 25 US areas. Clinical history reported by participants formed the basis on which cohorts were assigned. This table comes from immunoSEQ multiplex PCR, and its TCRdb copy is limited to in-frame clones, with some not included. Of under 250,000 clones listed, 75% to 90% are singletons. The material sequenced was PBMCs or T cells enriched from blood (not recorded which). The clonotype originates from a woman aged 18-35 years in a cohort exposed to, infected with or recovered from COVID-19 (not recorded which). This chain joins TRBV11-2 and TRBJ1-1, with D uncertain. CDR3 nucleotides: TGTGCCAGCAGCTTAGGAGGGAACACTGAAGCTTTCTTT. Its protein is CASSLGGNTEAFF.